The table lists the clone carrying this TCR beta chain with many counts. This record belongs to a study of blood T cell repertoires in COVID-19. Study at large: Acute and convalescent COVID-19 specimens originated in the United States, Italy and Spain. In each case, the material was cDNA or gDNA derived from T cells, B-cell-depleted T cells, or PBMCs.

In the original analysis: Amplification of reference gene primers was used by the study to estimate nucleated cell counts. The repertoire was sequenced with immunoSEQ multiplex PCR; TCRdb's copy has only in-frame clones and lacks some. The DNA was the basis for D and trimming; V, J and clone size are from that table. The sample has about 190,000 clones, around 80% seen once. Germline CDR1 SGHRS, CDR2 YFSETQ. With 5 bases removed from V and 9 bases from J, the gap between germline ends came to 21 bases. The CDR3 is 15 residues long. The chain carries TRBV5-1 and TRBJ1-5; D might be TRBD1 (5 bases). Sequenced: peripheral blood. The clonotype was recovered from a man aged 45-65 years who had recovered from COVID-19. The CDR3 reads CASRRNDRDITPQHF. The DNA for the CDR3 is TGCGCCAGCAGAAGAAACGACAGAGACATCACGCCCCAGCATTTT.